This T cell receptor beta chain was identified during a study of cytomegalovirus exposure and HLA in healthy donors. The CDR3 is 14 residues long. J lost 4 bases, V lost 2 bases, and 4 bases had no gene match. The germline CDR1 and CDR2 sequences are SGHTA and FQGNSA. Overall study findings and caveats: Most TCRs appeared rarely, but some public TCRs recurred in many donors.

As to this clone: Its antigen is unidentified.

PCR employed 60 Vbeta and 13 Jbeta primers. Produced via immunoSEQ multiplex PCR; TCRdb's table is partial and in-frame only. The sample carries under 150,000 clones, about 80% recorded once. This chain uses TRBV7-2 with TRBJ1-1, with 7 bases lining up with TRBD1. The specimen sequenced was PBMCs. The TCR originated in a man in his late teens or twenties in good health and CMV-seronegative. CDR3 DNA sequence: TGTGCCAGCAGCTTAAGGCAGGGGGGCACTGAAGCTTTCTTT. Its protein product is CASSLRQGGTEAFF. Complete variable domain (other parts from reference TRBV7-2 and TRBJ1-1): GAGVSQSPSNKVTEKGKDVELRCDPISGHTALYWYRQSLGQGLEFLIYFQGNSAPDKSGLPSDRFSAERTGGSVSTLTIQRTQQEDSAVYLCASSLRQGGTEAFFGQGTRLTVV.